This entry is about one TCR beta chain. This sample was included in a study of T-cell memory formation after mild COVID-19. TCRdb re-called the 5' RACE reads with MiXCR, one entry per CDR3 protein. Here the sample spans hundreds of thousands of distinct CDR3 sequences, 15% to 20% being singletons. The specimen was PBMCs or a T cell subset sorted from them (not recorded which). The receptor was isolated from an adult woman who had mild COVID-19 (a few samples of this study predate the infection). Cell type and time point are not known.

The CDR3 here is CASSPSGGSGSYEQYF. Here the CDR3 DNA reads TGTGCCAGCAGCCCCTCAGGGGGTAGCGGGTCCTACGAGCAGTACTTC. This sequence joins TRBV7-2 and TRBJ2-7; D might be TRBD1 or TRBD2, each matching 7 bases. V was clipped by 5 bases and J by 1 base, with 18 bases between them. The CDR3 spans 16 residues. Germline CDR1 SGHTA, CDR2 FQGNSA.